This T cell receptor beta chain emerged from a study of blood T cell repertoires in COVID-19. Across the study: Samples of COVID-19 (acute and convalescent) were obtained from the United States, Italy and Spain.

How the authors handled the data: Estimation of nucleated cell counts was performed using reference gene primer amplification. The protocol was immunoSEQ multiplex PCR, while the TCRdb copy is restricted to in-frame clones and leaves out a portion. Clone size and V and J calls were adopted from that table, with D and trimming inferred from the DNA. The table lists about 380,000 clones, around 87% of them singletons. Enrollees, about 18 to 100 years old, lived in about two dozen US areas. Which cohort a participant joined came from the clinical history participants gave. The TCR comes from a man in his thirties or forties who had recovered from COVID-19. The material sequenced was PBMCs or T cells enriched from blood (not recorded which).

CDR3 in DNA: TGCGCCAGCAGCCAAGGTCGGGGGGGGAATCCGAACACTGAAGCTTTCTTT. This sequence encodes CASSQGRGGNPNTEAFF. The chain uses TRBV4-1 and TRBJ1-1; possible D gene TRBD1, 5 bases. The CDR3 covers 17 residues. Trimming took 1 base from V and 1 from J, leaving 16 bases between them. Germline V gene data show CDR1 as MGHRA and CDR2 as YSYEKL.